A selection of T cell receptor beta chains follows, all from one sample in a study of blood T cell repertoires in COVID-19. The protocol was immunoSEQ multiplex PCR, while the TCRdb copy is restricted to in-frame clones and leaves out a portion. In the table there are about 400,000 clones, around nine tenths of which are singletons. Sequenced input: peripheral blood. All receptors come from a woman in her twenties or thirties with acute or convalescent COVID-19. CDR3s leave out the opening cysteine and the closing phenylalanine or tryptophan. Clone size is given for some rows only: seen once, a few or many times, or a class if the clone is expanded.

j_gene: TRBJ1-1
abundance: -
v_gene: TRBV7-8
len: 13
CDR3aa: ASRETRGHDSGAF

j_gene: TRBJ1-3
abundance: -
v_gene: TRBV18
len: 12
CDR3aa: ASSPSSSGNTIY

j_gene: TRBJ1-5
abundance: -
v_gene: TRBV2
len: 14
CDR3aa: ASSELGQGDNQPQH

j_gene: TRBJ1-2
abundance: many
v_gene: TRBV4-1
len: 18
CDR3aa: ASSQRSRGQGQGNFYGYT

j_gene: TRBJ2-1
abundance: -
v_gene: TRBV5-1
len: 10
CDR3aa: ASSLIGNEQF

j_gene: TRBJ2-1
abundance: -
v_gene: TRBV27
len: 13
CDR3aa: ASSLSGTHPSEQF

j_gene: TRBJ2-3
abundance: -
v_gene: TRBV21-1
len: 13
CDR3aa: ASSGDRPCTDTQY

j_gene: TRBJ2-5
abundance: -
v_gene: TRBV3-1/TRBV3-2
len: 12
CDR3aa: ASSHGTSGGTQY

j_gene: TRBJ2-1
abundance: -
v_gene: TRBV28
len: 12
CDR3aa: ASSVGLANNEQF

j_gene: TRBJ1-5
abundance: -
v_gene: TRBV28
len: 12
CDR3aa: ASSLWQGGQPQH

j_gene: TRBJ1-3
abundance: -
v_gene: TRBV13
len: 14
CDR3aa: ASSSLGTVSGNTIY

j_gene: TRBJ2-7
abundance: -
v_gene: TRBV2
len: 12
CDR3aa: ASSGLAGYYEQY

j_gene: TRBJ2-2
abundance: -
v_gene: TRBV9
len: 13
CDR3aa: ASSTLQGAGGELF

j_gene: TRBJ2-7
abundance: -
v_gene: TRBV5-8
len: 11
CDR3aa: ASSIDSPYEQY